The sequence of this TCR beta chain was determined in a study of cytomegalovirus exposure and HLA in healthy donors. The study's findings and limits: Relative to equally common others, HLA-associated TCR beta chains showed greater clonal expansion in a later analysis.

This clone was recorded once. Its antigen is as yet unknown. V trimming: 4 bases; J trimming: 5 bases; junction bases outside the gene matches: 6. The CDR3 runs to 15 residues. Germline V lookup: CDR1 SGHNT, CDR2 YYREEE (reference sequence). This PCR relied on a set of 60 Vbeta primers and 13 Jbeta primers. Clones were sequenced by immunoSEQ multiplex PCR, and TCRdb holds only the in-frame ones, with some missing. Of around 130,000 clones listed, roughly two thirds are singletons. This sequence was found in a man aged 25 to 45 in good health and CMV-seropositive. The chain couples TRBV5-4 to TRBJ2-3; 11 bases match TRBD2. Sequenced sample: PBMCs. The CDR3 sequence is CASSVAGGSEDTQYF. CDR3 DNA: TGTGCCAGCAGCGTAGCGGGAGGGTCGGAAGATACGCAGTATTTT.